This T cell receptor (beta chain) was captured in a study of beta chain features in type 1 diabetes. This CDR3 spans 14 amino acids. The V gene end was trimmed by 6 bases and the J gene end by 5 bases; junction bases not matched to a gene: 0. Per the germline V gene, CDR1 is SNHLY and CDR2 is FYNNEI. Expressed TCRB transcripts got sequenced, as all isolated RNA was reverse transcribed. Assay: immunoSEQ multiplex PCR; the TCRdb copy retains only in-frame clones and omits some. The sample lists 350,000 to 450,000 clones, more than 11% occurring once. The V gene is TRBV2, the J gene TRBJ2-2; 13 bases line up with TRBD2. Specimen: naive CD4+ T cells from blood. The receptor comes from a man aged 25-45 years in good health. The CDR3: CASRTSGGTGELFF. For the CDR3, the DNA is TGTGCCAGCAGGACTAGCGGGGGGACCGGGGAGCTGTTTTTT. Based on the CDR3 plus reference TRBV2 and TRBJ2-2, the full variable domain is EPEVTQTPSHQVTQMGQEVILRCVPISNHLYFYWYRQILGQKVEFLVSFYNNEISEKSEIFDDQFSVERPDGSNFTLKIRSTKLEDSAMYFCASRTSGGTGELFFGEGSRLTVL.